These 32 T cell receptor beta chains were sequenced from one sample in a study of CD8+ T cells in alopecia areata. Noted treatment: oral pan-JAK inhibitor, 5-10 mg twice daily. RNA extraction was followed by reverse transcription into cDNA, which acted as the sequencing template. Here immunoSEQ multiplex PCR was the method, and the copy in TCRdb shows in-frame clones only, minus some. Among fewer than 200,000 clones listed, roughly 58% were seen once. This material consisted of CD4+ T cells sorted from blood, taken at approximately week 60, from a patient treated with tofacitinib. These receptor sequences come from a human donor with alopecia areata.

The genes are TRBV30 and TRBJ2-2; 16 nucleotides match TRBD2. Trimming cost V 8 bases and J 0 bases; bases outside gene matches: 0. Germline lookup yields CDR1 GTSNPN and CDR2 SVGIG (reference sequence). The CDR3 is 15 residues long. The CDR3 coding sequence is TGTGCCGGGACTAGCGGGGGGGCGAACACCGGGGAGCTGTTTTTT. Translated, it gives CAGTSGGANTGELFF. The whole variable domain, remainder taken from reference TRBV30 and TRBJ2-2, is SQTIHQWPATLVQPVGSPLSLECTVEGTSNPNLYWYRQAAGRGLQLLFYSVGIGQISSEVPQNLSASRPQDRQFILSSKKLLLSDSGFYLCAGTSGGANTGELFFGEGSRLTVL.

V is TRBV29-1 and J is TRBJ1-1; no firm D call. The CDR3 spans 13 residues. Between the trimmed V and J ends, which lost 4 bases and 1 base, there was a span of 10 bases. Germline V gives CDR1 SQVTM, CDR2 ANQGSEA. The CDR3 bases are TGCAGCGTTGCAACTACAGCGAACACTGAAGCTTTCTTT. Protein sequence: CSVATTANTEAFF.

The V call is TRBV2, the J call TRBJ1-6; D gene unclear. Germline CDR1 and CDR2: SNHLY and FYNNEI. The V end was cut by 8 bases, the J end by 11 bases, with 4 bases between. This CDR3 comprises 9 residues. The CDR3 protein is CASLPPLHF. The CDR3 DNA reads as TGTGCCAGCCTGCCACCCCTCCACTTT.

This rearrangement joins TRBV29-1 to TRBJ1-2; D gene unclear. This CDR3 spans 13 amino acids. Between the trimmed V and J ends, which lost 3 bases and 1 base, there was a span of 9 bases. CDR1 is SQVTM, CDR2 ANQGSEA, per germline. CDR3 coding DNA: TGCAGCGTTGACTCCATAGTTAACTATGGCTACACCTTC. Translated, it gives CSVDSIVNYGYTF.

This chain links TRBV2 with TRBJ1-5, with 8 bases identical to TRBD1. V dropped 4 bases and J dropped 3; count of bases not matched to a gene: 2. The germline V gene has CDR1 SNHLY and CDR2 FYNNEI. The CDR3 totals 14 residues. In nucleotides, the CDR3 is TGTGCCAGCAGTGCCAGGGGGCCCAATCAGCCCCAGCATTTT. Translation: CASSARGPNQPQHF.

The CDR3 DNA is TGTGCCAGCAGCACCAACACAGATACGCAGTATTTT. Residues: CASSTNTDTQYF. The chain uses TRBV7-8 and TRBJ2-3; no definite D call. Per germline, CDR1 SGHVS and CDR2 FQNEAQ. The CDR3 has 12 residues. Trimming shortened V by 5 bases and J by 2 bases, and 5 bases separated the two germline ends.

A few counts support this clone. This CDR3 is also generated by other DNA sequences in the sample. J is TRBJ2-5 and V is TRBV7-2; the match to TRBD2 covers 8 bases. This CDR3 has 15 residues. V shed 5 bases, J shed 5 bases, and the junction held 10 bases outside the gene matches. Germline CDR1 and CDR2: SGHTA and FQGNSA. The CDR3 sequence: CASSPVRGGGETQYF. The CDR3 DNA reads as TGTGCCAGCAGCCCCGTTAGGGGCGGGGGGGAGACCCAGTACTTC.

Regarding this clone: Within the sample, other DNA sequences also encode this same CDR3. V and J are TRBV7-9 and TRBJ1-5; D perhaps matches TRBD1 (5 bases). This CDR3 comprises 14 residues. Trimming left V 0 bases short and J 3 bases short, with 6 bases between. The V gene's germline CDR1 is SEHNR and CDR2 FQNEAQ (reference sequence). The CDR3 loop reads CASSLAGANQPQHF. In nucleotides, the CDR3 is TGTGCCAGCAGCTTAGCAGGGGCCAATCAGCCCCAGCATTTT. Using reference TRBV7-9 and TRBJ1-5 for the parts outside the CDR3, the full variable domain is DTGVSQNPRHKITKRGQNVTFRCDPISEHNRLYWYRQTLGQGPEFLTYFQNEAQLEKSRLLSDRFSAERPKGSFSTLEIQRTEQGDSAMYLCASSLAGANQPQHFGDGTRLSIL.

The chain joins TRBV30 to TRBJ2-3, with 10 bases that match TRBD2. In germline, CDR1 is GTSNPN, CDR2 SVGIG (reference sequence). The junction had 7 bases not matched to a gene; V was cut back by 5 bases and J by 2 bases. The CDR3 has 15 residues. In DNA, the CDR3 is TGTGCCTGGGGACCCCTAGCGGGGGACACAGATACGCAGTATTTT. Amino acids: CAWGPLAGDTDTQYF.

This clone was found a few times. This chain links TRBV5-1 with TRBJ2-2, with TRBD1 as a possible D gene (6 bases). Germline V gene sequence: CDR1 SGHRS, CDR2 YFSETQ. The CDR3 consists of 14 residues. V dropped 5 bases and J dropped 3 bases, with 11 bases sitting between them. Here the CDR3 reads CASRQRTDTGELFF. Written as DNA, the CDR3 is TGCGCCAGCAGACAACGGACAGACACCGGGGAGCTGTTTTTT.

This chain joins TRBV6-5 and TRBJ2-7; tentatively, D is TRBD2 (6 bases). The V and J ends lost 4 bases and 2 bases respectively, with 15 bases between them. CDR1 and CDR2 (germline): MNHEY, SVGAGI. The CDR3 is 15 amino acids. CDR3 sequence (DNA): TGTGCCAGCAGTTCCGCGGGACTCTATACCTACGAGCAGTACTTC. The encoded protein is CASSSAGLYTYEQYF.

The chain has TRBV12-5 and TRBJ1-1; 8 nucleotides agree with TRBD1. Looked up from germline, CDR1 is LGHNT and CDR2 is FRNRAP. The ends lost 4 bases at V and 3 bases at J; junction bases unmatched: 4. This CDR3 region has 14 residues. CDR3 nucleotide sequence: TGTGCTAGTGGTTCCGGACAGGGCGACACTGAAGCTTTCTTT. Its protein product is CASGSGQGDTEAFF.

In the case of this clone: The junction departs from the called germline gene at one end, perhaps through a read error. This rearrangement joins TRBV7-3 to TRBJ1-2; no clear D. The CDR3 totals 14 residues. Germline CDR1 reads SGHTA; CDR2 reads FQGTGA. The CDR3 sequence is CASSLGHAPSLTAF. The CDR3 region has the DNA TGTGCCAGCAGCTTAGGCCACGCACCCTCCCTTACGGCCTTC.

J is TRBJ1-6 and V is TRBV2; possible D gene TRBD1, 5 bases. V was pared by 2 bases and J by 8 bases, with 13 bases between. Germline V CDR1 and CDR2: SNHLY, FYNNEI. The CDR3 consists of 15 residues. CDR3 nucleotide sequence: TGTGCCAGCAGTGAATTGGGGCAGGGCTATTCACCCCTCCACTTT. It specifies CASSELGQGYSPLHF.

The V gene is TRBV10-3, the J gene TRBJ2-6; a possible D gene is TRBD1 (5 bases). The germline V gene encodes CDR1 ENHRY and CDR2 SYGVKD. This CDR3 spans 13 amino acids. V gave up 10 bases and J gave up 4 bases, with 11 bases separating them. The CDR3 loop is CASGASGANVLTF. CDR3 coding DNA: TGTGCCAGTGGGGCGTCAGGGGCCAACGTCCTGACTTTC.

This clone was counted a few times. The chain recombines TRBV18 with TRBJ2-3; a possible D gene is TRBD1 (5 bases). V shed 0 bases and J shed 3 bases, with 7 bases lying between them. The CDR3 contains 14 residues. The germline CDR1 and CDR2 sequences are KGHSH and LQKENI. CDR3 nucleotides: TGTGCCAGCTCACCACCGTACAGGACAGATACGCAGTATTTT. Protein product: CASSPPYRTDTQYF.

This chain links TRBV2 with TRBJ2-3, with D possibly matching TRBD2 (7 bases). V lost 4 bases and J 0 bases, leaving 11 bases between the germline ends. There are 15 residues in the CDR3. Germline V gene lookup returns CDR1 SNHLY and CDR2 FYNNEI. The CDR3 nucleotides read TGTGCCAGCAGTGGAGCGGGACAAAGCACAGATACGCAGTATTTT. Translated: CASSGAGQSTDTQYF.

The CDR3 region is CASILEGAAYGYTF. The CDR3, as DNA: TGTGCCAGCATACTGGAGGGGGCCGCCTATGGCTACACCTTC. The gene calls are TRBV2 and TRBJ1-2; TRBD1 matches 7 bases. The CDR3 runs 14 residues. The V segment lost 7 bases and the J segment 4 bases; nucleotides outside the gene matches: 9. Germline CDR1 SNHLY, CDR2 FYNNEI.

This chain joins TRBV5-1 and TRBJ2-5; 7 bases agree with TRBD1. CDR1 and CDR2 from the germline V gene are SGHRS and YFSETQ. CDR3 length: 13 amino acids. The junction had 4 bases not matched to a gene; V was cut back by 3 bases and J by 5 bases. In DNA form, the CDR3 reads TGCGCCAGCAGCTCGGACAGGCCCGAGACCCAGTACTTC. It translates to CASSSDRPETQYF.

This chain links TRBV5-1 with TRBJ2-7; the match to TRBD1 covers 9 bases. Germline V gives CDR1 SGHRS, CDR2 YFSETQ. The J segment lost 3 bases and the V segment lost 7 bases, leaving 8 bases of the junction unmatched. CDR3 length: 14 residues. CDR3 residues: CASRGTGNIYEQYF. The CDR3, as DNA: TGCGCCAGCCGAGGGACAGGGAACATCTACGAGCAGTACTTC.

The chain has TRBV7-3 and TRBJ2-2, with a tentative D call TRBD2 (5 bases). There are 14 residues in the CDR3. Germline-derived CDR1 and CDR2 are SGHTA and FQGTGA. Trimming cost V 3 bases and J 6 bases, with 11 bases left between them. CDR3 sequence: CASSFRGRAGELFF. In DNA form, the CDR3 reads TGTGCCAGCAGCTTTCGGGGAAGGGCCGGGGAGCTGTTTTTT.

This clone was seen a few times. The chain links TRBV30 to TRBJ2-1; TRBD2 matches at 7 bases. This CDR3 has 14 residues. CDR1 GTSNPN and CDR2 SVGIG come from the germline V gene (reference sequence). Trimming cost V 4 bases and J 3 bases; bases outside gene matches: 6. The DNA of the CDR3 is TGTGCCTGGACAGGACTAGTCGGCTACAATGAGCAGTTCTTC. It codes for CAWTGLVGYNEQFF.

This clone showed up just a few times. The rearrangement joins TRBV7-3 to TRBJ2-5; weak D call: TRBD2 (5 bases). CDR1 SGHTA and CDR2 FQGTGA come from the germline V gene. The CDR3 has 15 amino acids. The V and J ends lost 4 bases and 1 base respectively, with 13 bases between them. The CDR3 is CASSSAGGIQETQYF. For the CDR3, the DNA is TGTGCCAGCAGCTCCGCGGGTGGAATCCAAGAGACCCAGTACTTC.

V is TRBV7-2 and J is TRBJ2-7; D possibly corresponds to TRBD1 (5 bases). The CDR3 loop spans 14 amino acids. V lost 4 bases and J 3 bases, leaving 13 bases between the germline ends. Germline values: CDR1 SGHTA, CDR2 FQGNSA. The CDR3: CASSYQGGLYEQYF. CDR3 nucleotide sequence: TGTGCCAGCAGCTACCAGGGTGGCCTCTACGAGCAGTACTTC.

The chain combines TRBV4-1 with TRBJ2-2; tentatively, D is TRBD1 (6 bases). The V gene's germline CDR1 is MGHRA and CDR2 YSYEKL. The CDR3 totals 16 residues. V dropped 2 bases and J dropped 0 bases, with 10 bases sitting between them. The CDR3 nucleotides read TGCGCCAGCAGCCAAAACACAGGGTCGAACACCGGGGAGCTGTTTTTT. This sequence encodes CASSQNTGSNTGELFF.

The sample holds a few counts of this clone. This chain uses TRBV6-5 with TRBJ2-2, with no clear D. CDR3 size: 15 residues. Germline lookup yields CDR1 MNHEY and CDR2 SVGAGI. V shed 6 bases and J shed 0 bases, with 11 bases lying between them. In DNA form, the CDR3 reads TGTGCCAGCAGAGTTTCCAACGCGAACACCGGGGAGCTGTTTTTT. This encodes CASRVSNANTGELFF.

This clone showed up just a few times. The rearrangement joins TRBV2 to TRBJ1-4; D uncertain. This CDR3 region has 13 residues. Germline CDR1 reads SNHLY; CDR2 reads FYNNEI. Trimming pared 10 bases from V and 5 bases from J, leaving 14 bases between. CDR3 bases: TGTGCCACCTCCAAATCTGTAAATGAAAAACTGTTTTTT. This encodes CATSKSVNEKLFF.

This sequence joins TRBV5-1 and TRBJ2-3; D gene uncertain. CDR1 and CDR2 (germline): SGHRS, YFSETQ. With 0 bases removed from V and 5 bases from J, the gap between germline ends came to 7 bases. The CDR3 consists of 13 residues. CDR3 in DNA: TGCGCCAGCAGCTTGGATATTATAGATACGCAGTATTTT. This codes for CASSLDIIDTQYF.

V usage is TRBV30 and J usage is TRBJ2-5; TRBD1 matches at 8 bases. V shed 2 bases, J shed 0 bases, and the junction held 8 bases outside the gene matches. Germline CDR1 and CDR2: GTSNPN and SVGIG (reference sequence). CDR3 length equals 16 residues. CDR3 DNA: TGTGCCTGGAGTCAGGGGGCAGGTTACAACCAAGAGACCCAGTACTTC. This translates into CAWSQGAGYNQETQYF.

This clone was picked up a small number of times. The gene calls are TRBV7-9 and TRBJ2-3; the D is unclear. V shed 0 bases and J shed 2 bases, with 6 bases lying between them. Germline lookup yields CDR1 SEHNR and CDR2 FQNEAQ (reference sequence). The CDR3 is 14 residues long. In nucleotides, the CDR3 is TGTGCCAGCAGCTTAGCCCAGGACACAGATACGCAGTATTTT. Translating gives CASSLAQDTDTQYF.

The chain combines TRBV27 with TRBJ2-7, with TRBD1 identical over 8 bases. After removal of 5 bases from V and 1 base from J, the junction contained 7 bases not matched to a gene. Germline V gene lookup returns CDR1 MNHEY and CDR2 SMNVEV (reference sequence). The CDR3 extends over 15 amino acids. The CDR3 loop reads CASSRRGQASYEQYF. The CDR3 DNA is TGTGCCAGCAGTCGGCGGGGACAGGCTTCCTACGAGCAGTACTTC.

The DNA for the CDR3 is TGTGCCAGCCACGTACCCGGGAGGAACACTGAAGCTTTCTTT. Protein sequence: CASHVPGRNTEAFF. This sequence joins TRBV6-5 and TRBJ1-1; D call uncertain. CDR3 length: 14 residues. Germline V gene lookup returns CDR1 MNHEY and CDR2 SVGAGI. Trimming took off 8 bases at V and 1 base at J, with 14 bases between the two ends.